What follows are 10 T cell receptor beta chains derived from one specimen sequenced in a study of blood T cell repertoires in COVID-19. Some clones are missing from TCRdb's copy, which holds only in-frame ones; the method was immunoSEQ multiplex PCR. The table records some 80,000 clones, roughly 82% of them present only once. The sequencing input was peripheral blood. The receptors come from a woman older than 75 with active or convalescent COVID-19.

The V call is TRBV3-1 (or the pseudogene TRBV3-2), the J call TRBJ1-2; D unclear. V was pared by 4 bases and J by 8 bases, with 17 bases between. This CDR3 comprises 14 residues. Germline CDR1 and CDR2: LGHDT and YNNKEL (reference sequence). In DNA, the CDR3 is TGTGCCAGCAGCCCACCGGGCCCCGCGGGGGGCTACACCTTC. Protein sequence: CASSPPGPAGGYTF.

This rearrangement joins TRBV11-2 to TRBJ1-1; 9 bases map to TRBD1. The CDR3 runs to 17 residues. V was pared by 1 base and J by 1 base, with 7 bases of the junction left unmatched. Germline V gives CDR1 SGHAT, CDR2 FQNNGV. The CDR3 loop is CASSLAPRQGGNTEAFF. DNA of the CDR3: TGTGCCAGCAGCTTAGCTCCGAGACAGGGGGGGAACACTGAAGCTTTCTTT.

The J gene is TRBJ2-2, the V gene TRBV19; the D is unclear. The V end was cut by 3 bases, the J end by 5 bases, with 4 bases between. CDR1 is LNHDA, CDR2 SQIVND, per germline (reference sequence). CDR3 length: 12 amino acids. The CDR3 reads CASSIVTGELFF. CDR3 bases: TGTGCCAGTAGTATCGTGACCGGGGAGCTGTTTTTT.

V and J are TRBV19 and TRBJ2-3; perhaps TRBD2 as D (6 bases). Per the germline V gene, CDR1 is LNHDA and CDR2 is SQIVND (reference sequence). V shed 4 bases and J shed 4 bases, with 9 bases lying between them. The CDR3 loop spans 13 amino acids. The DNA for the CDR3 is TGTGCCAGTAGTAATCGGAGGGCAGATACGCAGTATTTT. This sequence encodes CASSNRRADTQYF.

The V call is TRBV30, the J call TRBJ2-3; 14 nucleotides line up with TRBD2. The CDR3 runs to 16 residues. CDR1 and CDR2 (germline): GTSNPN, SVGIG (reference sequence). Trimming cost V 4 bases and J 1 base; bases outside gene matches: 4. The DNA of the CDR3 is TGTGCCTGGACCGCGGGACTAGCGGGGGGCACAGATACGCAGTATTTT. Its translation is CAWTAGLAGGTDTQYF.

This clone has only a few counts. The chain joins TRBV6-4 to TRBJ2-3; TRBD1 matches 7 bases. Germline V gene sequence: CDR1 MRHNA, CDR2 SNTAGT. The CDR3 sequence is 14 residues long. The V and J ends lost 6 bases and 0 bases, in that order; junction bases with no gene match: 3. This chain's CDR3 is CASSPGQSTDTQYF. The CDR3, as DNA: TGTGCCAGCAGCCCGGGACAGAGCACAGATACGCAGTATTTT.

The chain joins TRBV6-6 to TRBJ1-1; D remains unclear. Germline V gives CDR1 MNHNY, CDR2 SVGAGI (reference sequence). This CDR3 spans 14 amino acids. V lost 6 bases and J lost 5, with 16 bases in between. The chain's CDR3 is CASSNPGKDTEAFF. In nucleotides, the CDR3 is TGTGCCAGCAGCAATCCCGGGAAGGATACTGAAGCTTTCTTT.

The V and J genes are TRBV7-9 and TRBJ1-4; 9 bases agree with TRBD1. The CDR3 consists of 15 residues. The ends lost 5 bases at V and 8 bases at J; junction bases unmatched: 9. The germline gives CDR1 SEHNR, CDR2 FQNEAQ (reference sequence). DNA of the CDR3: TGTGCCAGCAGCCTCTCCCGGGACAGGGACGAAAAACTGTTTTTT. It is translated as CASSLSRDRDEKLFF.

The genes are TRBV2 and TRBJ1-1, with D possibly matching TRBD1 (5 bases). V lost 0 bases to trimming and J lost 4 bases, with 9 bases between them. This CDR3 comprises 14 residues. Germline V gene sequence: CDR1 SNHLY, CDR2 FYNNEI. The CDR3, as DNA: TGTGCCAGCAGTGAAGCCAGGGCTTTCACTGAAGCTTTCTTT. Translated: CASSEARAFTEAFF.

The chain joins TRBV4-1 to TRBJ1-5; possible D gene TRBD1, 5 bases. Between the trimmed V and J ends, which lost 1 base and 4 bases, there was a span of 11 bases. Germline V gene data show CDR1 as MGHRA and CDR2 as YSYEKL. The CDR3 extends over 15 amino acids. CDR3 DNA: TGCGCCAGCAGCCAAGTTGACAGCCCAAATCAGCCCCAGCATTTT. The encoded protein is CASSQVDSPNQPQHF.